The clone carrying this T cell receptor (beta chain) has a handful of counts. The antigen is unknown. A clone one base away is much larger, so this may be a read error. The ends were cut back, 2 bases at V and 2 bases at J, with 3 bases in the middle. The CDR3 has 12 amino acids. Purified naive CD4+ T cells were depleted of CD25+ Tregs. TRBV12-4/TRBJ1-2 clonotypes were amplified with adaptor-ligated barcode primers. TCRdb processed the multiplex PCR reads anew with MiXCR; each CDR3 protein has one entry. The repertoire has roughly 430 distinct CDR3 sequences, approximately 4.8% of them found once; the top ten carry approximately 25%. Points from the study as a whole: Tumor Tregs overlapped most with tumor, then blood, naive CD4+ cells. About an eighth of tumor Treg sequences matched naive CD4+ cells. In terms of TCR gene usage, tumor memory CD4+ T cells clustered together with blood and lymph node memory CD4+ cells, as well as with lymph node naive CD4+ cells.

Sequencing was performed on naive CD4+ T cells sorted from blood. The subset is: naive CD4+ T cells, CD4+CD45RA+CD25-. The receptor was isolated from a female donor with breast cancer. This chain links TRBV12-3 or TRBV12-4 with TRBJ1-2; D is unclear. CDR3 DNA sequence: TGTGCCAGCAGTTTAAGGAACTATGGCTACACCTTC. Amino acids: CASSLRNYGYTF.